This TCR beta chain was identified during a study of blood T cell repertoires in COVID-19. Study overall: Whether acute or convalescent, the COVID-19 samples came from the United States, Italy and Spain.

TCRdb's copy holds only in-frame clones and misses some; the assay was immunoSEQ multiplex PCR. The sample contains around 270,000 clones, about 87% of which appear only once. Trimming took 4 bases from V and 5 from J, leaving 11 bases between them. Per germline, CDR1 WNHNN and CDR2 SYGVQD (reference sequence). This CDR3 comprises 13 residues. The sample consisted of peripheral blood. The chain is built from TRBV10-1 and TRBJ2-5; the D is unclear. This receptor was identified in a man in his 60s who had recovered from COVID-19. The CDR3 nucleotides are TGCGCCAGCAGTGGACATCGAAGGGAGACCCAGTACTTC. Protein: CASSGHRRETQYF.